A single TCR beta chain is shown here with its context. The data derive from a study of primary melanoma T cells and metastatic recurrence. Sequenced by immunoSEQ multiplex PCR; TCRdb stores in-frame clones only, minus some. Of 650 or so clones in the sample, approximately 79% were seen once. J lost 4 bases, V lost 2 bases, and 8 bases had no gene match. The germline gives CDR1 SGHRS, CDR2 YFSETQ. This CDR3 comprises 15 residues. What was sequenced was melanoma tumor tissue. The V gene is TRBV5-1, the J gene TRBJ2-5; TRBD1 agrees at 7 bases. The TCR sequence derives from a human donor with melanoma. The CDR3 bases are TGCGCCAGCAGCTTACCGACAGGGTCACTAGAGACCCAGTACTTC. Residues: CASSLPTGSLETQYF.